This T cell receptor (beta chain) was observed in a study of identical twins. Study-wide points: It was possible that invariant MAIT and iNKT cells partly confounded the zero-insertion analyses. Out-of-frame alpha sequences common to twins were enriched for low generation probability.

TCRdb analysed the 5' RACE reads with MiXCR anew, one entry per CDR3 protein. The sample has 460,000 or so distinct CDR3 sequences; 12% to 15% are singletons. CDR3 length: 15 amino acids. V was cut by 5 bases and J by 4 bases, with 16 bases left in between. This clonotype appeared many times. Its antigen is unknown. These data were also reused for a study on yellow fever vaccine responses in identical twins.

The clonotype was recovered from a woman aged 18-29 years in good health. The chain joins TRBV12-3 or TRBV12-4 to TRBJ2-3; possibly TRBD2 for D (5 bases). The sequenced sample was CD4+ T cells sorted from blood. The CDR3 DNA reads TGTGCCAGCAGTCGAAGAGCGGCGAAGGCAGATACGCAGTATTTT. Protein product: CASSRRAAKADTQYF.